This T cell receptor beta chain was identified during a study of blood T cell repertoires in COVID-19. Overall study context: The analysed material was cDNA or gDNA that came from T cells, B-cell-depleted T cells, or PBMCs.

The CDR3 has 15 amino acids. Germline V gene sequence: CDR1 SGHDT, CDR2 YYEEEE. V lost 4 bases to trimming and J lost 4 bases, with 15 bases between them. Authors' processing steps: Estimation of nucleated cell counts was performed using reference gene primer amplification. Profiling relied on immunoSEQ multiplex PCR, and the TCRdb table lists in-frame clones only, not all of them. V and J calls and clone size are copied from that table; D and trimming were computed from the DNA. Here the sample spans approximately 530,000 clones, about 88% being singletons. The sequenced sample consisted of peripheral blood. This receptor was taken from a woman between 45 and 60 years old with COVID-19, enrolled during active disease. V and J are TRBV5-6 and TRBJ1-3; D gene ambiguous. CDR3 sequence: CASSRGGLVGNTIYF. CDR3 nucleotide sequence: TGTGCCAGCAGCCGGGGTGGGCTGGTAGGAAACACCATATATTTT. Full variable domain (missing parts from reference TRBV5-6 and TRBJ1-3): DAGVTQSPTHLIKTRGQQVTLRCSPKSGHDTVSWYQQALGQGPQFIFQYYEEEERQRGNFPDRFSGHQFPNYSSELNVNALLLGDSALYLCASSRGGLVGNTIYFGEGSWLTVV.